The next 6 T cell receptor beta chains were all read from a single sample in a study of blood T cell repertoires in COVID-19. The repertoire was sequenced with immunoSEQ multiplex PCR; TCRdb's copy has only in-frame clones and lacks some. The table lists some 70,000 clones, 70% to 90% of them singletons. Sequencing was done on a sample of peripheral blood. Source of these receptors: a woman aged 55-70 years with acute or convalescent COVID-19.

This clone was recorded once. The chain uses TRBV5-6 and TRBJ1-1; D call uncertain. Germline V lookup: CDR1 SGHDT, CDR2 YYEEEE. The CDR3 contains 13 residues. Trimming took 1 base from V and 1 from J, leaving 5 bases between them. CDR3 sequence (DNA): TGTGCCAGCAGCTTGCTAGGGAACACTGAAGCTTTCTTT. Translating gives CASSLLGNTEAFF.

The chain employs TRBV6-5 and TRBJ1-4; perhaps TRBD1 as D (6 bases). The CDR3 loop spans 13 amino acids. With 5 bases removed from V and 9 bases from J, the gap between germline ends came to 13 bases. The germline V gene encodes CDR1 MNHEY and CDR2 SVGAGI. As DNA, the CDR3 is TGTGCCAGCAGTCCACCGGGACAACAAAAACTGTTTTTT. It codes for CASSPPGQQKLFF.

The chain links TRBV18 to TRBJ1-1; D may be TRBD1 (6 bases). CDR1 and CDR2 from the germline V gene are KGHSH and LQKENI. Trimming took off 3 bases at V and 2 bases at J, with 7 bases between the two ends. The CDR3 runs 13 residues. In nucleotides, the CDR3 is TGTGCCAGCTCACCGGACAGTAACACTGAAGCTTTCTTT. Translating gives CASSPDSNTEAFF.

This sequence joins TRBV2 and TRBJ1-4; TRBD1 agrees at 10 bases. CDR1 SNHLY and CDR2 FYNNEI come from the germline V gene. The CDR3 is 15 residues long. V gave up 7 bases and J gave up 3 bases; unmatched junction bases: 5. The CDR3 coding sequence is TGTGCCAGCATGGGACAGGGGCTCCCTAATGAAAAACTGTTTTTT. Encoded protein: CASMGQGLPNEKLFF. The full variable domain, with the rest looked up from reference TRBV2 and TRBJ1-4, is EPEVTQTPSHQVTQMGQEVILRCVPISNHLYFYWYRQILGQKVEFLVSFYNNEISEKSEIFDDQFSVERPDGSNFTLKIRSTKLEDSAMYFCASMGQGLPNEKLFFGSGTQLSVL.

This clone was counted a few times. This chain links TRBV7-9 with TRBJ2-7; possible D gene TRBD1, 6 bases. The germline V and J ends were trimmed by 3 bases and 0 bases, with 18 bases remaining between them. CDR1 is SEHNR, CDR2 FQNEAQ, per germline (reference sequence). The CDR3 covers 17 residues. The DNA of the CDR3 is TGTGCCAGCAGCTTCATTGCCGGACAGACGAGCTCCTACGAGCAGTACTTC. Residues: CASSFIAGQTSSYEQYF.

The CDR3 here is CSASSGDREQYF. The CDR3 coding sequence is TGCAGTGCTAGTTCAGGGGACCGGGAGCAGTACTTC. The rearrangement joins TRBV20-1 to TRBJ2-7; tentatively, D is TRBD1 (6 bases). V was shortened by 3 bases and J by 7 bases, with 13 bases between the two germline ends. The CDR3 extends over 12 amino acids. The V gene's germline CDR1 is DFQATT and CDR2 SNEGSKA (reference sequence).